This is a list of T cell receptor beta chains from one sample in a study of T cell repertoires in cytomegalovirus infection. Which antigens these TCRs recognize remains unknown. TCRdb independently ran MiXCR on the reads; one entry per CDR3 protein. The repertoire holds hundreds of thousands of distinct CDR3 sequences, with about 30% as singletons. The sequencing used cultured PBMCs, collected from culture after CMV antigen stimulation. These receptors originate from a human donor in good health (CMV status not recorded). Some clones in this sample may be carry-over from other donors' samples. Each CDR3 is given with its conserved first and last residue. D genes are given only for firm matches. Some rows have no size entry. The others give once, few or many, or a class for an expanded clone.

clone_size j_call v_call d_call cdr3_aa cdr3_nt
. TRBJ1-1 TRBV6-5 TRBD1 CASRGQGAYTEAFF TGTGCCAGCAGAGGACAGGGGGCTTACACTGAAGCTTTCTTT
. TRBJ2-1 TRBV20-1 TRBD2 CSARGRRGRGNEQFF TGCAGTGCTAGAGGAAGGAGAGGGAGGGGCAATGAGCAGTTCTTC
once TRBJ2-3 TRBV28 TRBD2 CASSLIPYGGRPRAERDTQYF TGTGCCAGCAGTTTGATCCCCTATGGCGGGAGGCCGAGGGCAGAACGAGATACGCAGTATTTT
. TRBJ2-3 TRBV4-1 . CASGPTKDTQYF TGCGCCAGCGGCCCGACTAAAGATACGCAGTATTTT
. TRBJ1-1 TRBV7-9 . CASSLPDVGFTEAFF TGTGCCAGCAGCTTGCCGGACGTGGGTTTCACTGAAGCTTTCTTT
many TRBJ2-5 TRBV7-2 . CASSHPPGLLRETQYF TGTGCCAGCAGCCACCCGCCGGGACTGTTGAGAGAGACCCAGTACTTC
few TRBJ2-7 TRBV11-2 . CASSSISMGWQYF TGTGCCAGCAGCTCCATATCGATGGGATGGCAGTACTTC
many TRBJ1-5 TRBV7-2 . CASSLVGGRVIPQHF TGTGCCAGCAGCTTAGTGGGTGGCAGGGTGATACCCCAGCATTTT
. TRBJ1-1 TRBV7-6 . CASSEVSTEAFF TGTGCCAGCAGCGAGGTTAGCACTGAAGCTTTCTTT
. TRBJ2-7 TRBV11-2 . CASSLDALLGDLGYEQYF TGTGCCAGCAGCTTAGATGCATTGTTAGGGGACCTCGGGTACGAGCAGTACTTC
. TRBJ2-1 TRBV12-3/TRBV12-4 TRBD1 CASSPGQGYEQFF TGTGCCAGCAGCCCGGGACAGGGATACGAGCAGTTCTTC
. TRBJ2-1 TRBV7-2 . CASSRVGGGNEQFF TGTGCCAGCAGCCGAGTAGGGGGGGGGAATGAGCAGTTCTTC
. TRBJ1-3 TRBV6-2/TRBV6-3 . CASRQVSGIANTIYF TGTGCCAGTCGACAGGTTTCGGGGATCGCAAACACCATATATTTT
once TRBJ1-2 TRBV5-1 . CASSLAPPGIGYTF TGCGCCAGCAGCTTGGCCCCTCCGGGGATTGGCTACACCTTC
few TRBJ2-2 TRBV7-8 TRBD1 CASSLIFSGTGNTGELFF TGTGCCAGCAGCTTAATTTTCTCCGGGACAGGGAATACCGGGGAGCTGTTTTTT
. TRBJ1-1 TRBV5-6 . CASSLKGGFDTEAFF TGTGCCAGCAGCTTAAAGGGAGGGTTCGACACTGAAGCTTTCTTT
. TRBJ1-2 TRBV19 . CASSITDYGYTF TGTGCCAGTAGTATAACGGACTATGGCTACACCTTC
. TRBJ2-5 TRBV4-1 . CASSQDPPGGVMTQYF TGCGCCAGCAGCCAAGACCCCCCAGGTGGGGTCATGACCCAGTACTTC
many TRBJ1-5 TRBV7-2 . CASSSKVMANQPQHF TGTGCCAGCAGCTCGAAGGTCATGGCCAATCAGCCCCAGCATTTT
many TRBJ1-4 TRBV7-6 . CASSPETTNEKLFF TGTGCCAGCAGCCCGGAAACAACTAATGAAAAACTGTTTTTT
few TRBJ1-4 TRBV6-5 TRBD1 CASSYSGTGLEKLFF TGTGCCAGCAGTTACTCGGGGACAGGGCTCGAAAAACTGTTTTTT
. TRBJ2-3 TRBV20-1 TRBD1 CSARELTGNPDTQYF TGCAGTGCTAGAGAGTTGACAGGGAATCCAGATACGCAGTATTTT
. TRBJ2-7 TRBV7-9 TRBD1 CASSPDRDRGGYEQYF TGTGCCAGCAGTCCCGACCGGGACAGGGGTGGGTACGAGCAGTACTTC
many TRBJ2-3 TRBV7-2 TRBD2 CASSFRLAGFTDTQYF TGTGCCAGCAGCTTCAGACTAGCGGGATTCACAGATACGCAGTATTTT
. TRBJ2-7 TRBV7-6 TRBD2 CASSIGGIREQYF TGTGCCAGCAGCATCGGGGGGATAAGAGAGCAGTACTTC
. TRBJ1-5 TRBV7-8 . CASSLDGNRPPDF TGTGCCAGCAGCTTAGACGGGAACAGACCCCCGGATTTT
once TRBJ1-1 TRBV27 TRBD1 CASSLFRGRTEAFF TGTGCCAGCAGTTTATTTAGGGGGCGGACTGAAGCTTTCTTT
. TRBJ1-4 TRBV7-9 . CASSSQTGRNEKLFF TGTGCCAGCAGCTCCCAGACAGGACGTAATGAAAAACTGTTTTTT
. TRBJ2-5 TRBV7-3 . CASSLNGLRAGETQYF TGTGCCAGCAGCTTAAACGGACTGCGAGCAGGGGAGACCCAGTACTTC
. TRBJ2-5 TRBV11-2 TRBD2 CASSFLPGLAKETQYF TGTGCCAGCAGCTTCCTTCCGGGACTAGCTAAAGAGACCCAGTACTTC
. TRBJ1-1 TRBV18 . CASSAPSGTEAFF TGTGCCAGCTCAGCCCCCAGTGGCACTGAAGCTTTCTTT
. TRBJ2-2 TRBV7-9 . CASSLAPPFNTGELFF TGTGCCAGCAGCTTAGCCCCGCCATTTAACACCGGGGAGCTGTTTTTT
few TRBJ2-5 TRBV19 . CASSIRGETQYF TGTGCCAGTAGTATACGAGGAGAGACCCAGTACTTC
few TRBJ2-3 TRBV7-9 TRBD2 CASSLGSGGLTDTQYF TGTGCCAGCAGCTTAGGTAGCGGGGGCCTCACAGATACGCAGTATTTT
. TRBJ1-6 TRBV2 . CASINNYNSPLHF TGTGCCAGCATAAACAACTATAATTCACCCCTCCACTTT
. TRBJ2-3 TRBV7-2 . CASSPALPDTQYF TGTGCCAGCAGCCCGGCTCTCCCAGATACGCAGTATTTT
. TRBJ2-1 TRBV6-2/TRBV6-3 . CASSYRGGTSGAFNEQFF TGTGCCAGCAGTTACAGGGGAGGGACTTCGGGGGCTTTCAATGAGCAGTTCTTC
. TRBJ2-5 TRBV20-1 TRBD1 CSATTGGEETQYF TGCAGTGCTACGACAGGGGGCGAGGAGACCCAGTACTTC
. TRBJ2-2 TRBV4-3 TRBD2 CASSQDKAGENTGELFF TGCGCCAGCAGCCAAGATAAAGCGGGAGAAAACACCGGGGAGCTGTTTTTT
few TRBJ1-6 TRBV28 . CASSASGKVALHF TGTGCCAGCAGTGCCTCAGGGAAGGTTGCCCTCCACTTT
few TRBJ2-6 TRBV7-9 TRBD2 CASSLARLAVGANVLTF TGTGCCAGCAGCTTAGCCAGGCTAGCGGTCGGGGCCAACGTCCTGACTTTC
. TRBJ1-1 TRBV12-3/TRBV12-4 . CASSLRGDINEAFF TGTGCCAGCAGCCTCCGGGGTGACATTAATGAAGCTTTCTTT
. TRBJ2-7 TRBV19 . CASSIGPLSSEQYF TGTGCCAGTAGTATCGGCCCGCTCTCGTCCGAGCAGTACTTC
. TRBJ2-1 TRBV12-3/TRBV12-4 . CASSPVRVYNEQFF TGTGCCAGCAGCCCAGTGCGGGTGTACAATGAGCAGTTCTTC
few TRBJ2-1 TRBV11-2 . CASSLRGGDYNEQFF TGTGCCAGCAGCTTAAGGGGCGGGGATTACAATGAGCAGTTCTTC
. TRBJ2-5 TRBV11-2 TRBD2 CASSYTSGPAETQYF TGTGCCAGCAGCTACACTAGCGGTCCCGCCGAGACCCAGTACTTC
few TRBJ1-5 TRBV28 . CASSTGTNNQPQHF TGTGCCAGCAGTACCGGGACAAACAATCAGCCCCAGCATTTT
few TRBJ2-1 TRBV7-8 TRBD2 CASSQGLAGLAGNEQFF TGTGCCAGCAGCCAGGGACTAGCGGGGCTGGCTGGCAATGAGCAGTTCTTC
many TRBJ2-1 TRBV7-2 . CASSLSGNNEQFF TGTGCCAGCAGCTTATCCGGAAACAATGAGCAGTTCTTC
. TRBJ2-1 TRBV7-2 . CASSLDPASNEQFF TGTGCCAGCAGCTTAGACCCTGCCAGCAATGAGCAGTTCTTC
. TRBJ2-3 TRBV12-3/TRBV12-4 . CASSFAVGADTQYF TGTGCCAGCAGTTTTGCCGTGGGGGCAGATACGCAGTATTTT
. TRBJ2-7 TRBV7-9 . CASSTQELNLDRQYF TGTGCCAGCAGCACCCAAGAACTAAATCTGGACCGACAGTACTTC
. TRBJ1-2 TRBV12-3/TRBV12-4 . CASRPPPRPGVRSYGYTF TGTGCCAGCAGACCACCCCCCCGGCCGGGGGTTCGGAGCTATGGCTACACCTTC
few TRBJ2-2 TRBV19 . CASSMGMNTGELFF TGTGCCAGTAGTATGGGGATGAACACCGGGGAGCTGTTTTTT